This T cell receptor beta chain was sequenced during a study of T-cell reconstitution after alpha-beta-depleted transplantation in children (dated by TCRdb to about 2016). For the wider study: Using TCR repertoire profiling, the study quantitatively followed how T-cell immune reconstitution unfolded in children after TCRalphabeta/CD19-depleted allogeneic hematopoietic cell transplantation.

CDR1 and CDR2 (SGHTA, FQGTGA) derive from the germline V gene. Between the V and J ends, shortened by 4 bases and 6 bases respectively, the junction contains 13 bases. Its CDR3 holds 13 amino acids, cysteine through phenylalanine. Only CDR3 DNA is held: 39 bases, read in frame from base 1. This clonotype showed up just once. Its recognized antigen is unknown. The sample holds no much larger clone one base away, and base qualities are not on file. Support from one read is weak. The method was PCR. The sample was run on an Illumina HiSeq 2500. Molecular barcoding was employed in the preparation of TCR libraries, with unique molecular identifiers being used to normalize TCRbeta repertoire quantification. TCRdb took the public reads, trimmed them with fastp at Q25, ran MiXCR for clone calling and kept in-frame beta chains. Each entry merges the rows of one CDR3 protein and shows their most common DNA and genes. The sample contains under 450,000 distinct CDR3 sequences, less than 15% of them found a single time. The ten largest clones represent around 4.5% of the sample.

The chain employs TRBV7-3 and TRBJ2-7; no confident D gene assignment can be made. The sample was PBMCs, taken from the stem cell graft. The TCR was taken from a human donor who donated a stem cell graft to a child with Fanconi anemia. The CDR3 region reads CASSYNGGSEQYF. DNA sequence: TGTGCCAGCAGCTATAACGGTGGATCCGAGCAGTACTTC. The reference TRBV7-3 and TRBJ2-7 proteins fill in what lies around the CDR3, so the full variable domain reads GAGVSQTPSNKVTEKGKYVELRCDPISGHTALYWYRQSLGQGPEFLIYFQGTGAADDSGLPNDRFFAVRPEGSVSTLKIQRTERGDSAVYLCASSYNGGSEQYFGPGTRLTVT.